This TCR beta chain stems from a study of T-cell memory formation after mild COVID-19. Study-wide results and caveats: A second wave expanding day 15 to 37 was CD4+-biased; contracting clones were balanced.

This clonotype showed up just a few times. Its specificity is unknown. The J segment lost 7 bases and the V segment lost 4 bases, leaving 9 bases of the junction unmatched. The CDR3 runs 15 residues. Per the germline V gene, CDR1 is DFQATT and CDR2 is SNEGSKA (reference sequence). TCRdb redid the calling of the 5' RACE reads with MiXCR, one entry per CDR3 protein. The repertoire holds roughly 400,000 distinct CDR3 sequences, with 20% to 25% as singletons. The source is an adult woman who had mild COVID-19 (a few samples of this study predate the infection). Cell type and time point are not known. Specimen: PBMCs or a T cell subset sorted from them (not recorded which). The chain links TRBV20-1 to TRBJ2-2; the match to TRBD1 covers 10 bases. Here the CDR3 DNA reads TGCAGTGCTACACGGACAGGGGGATATGTCGGGGAGCTGTTTTTT. It specifies CSATRTGGYVGELFF.